These 27 T cell receptor beta chains originate from one sample sequenced in a study of shared clonotypes between healthy human individuals. Repertoires were generated with immunoSEQ multiplex PCR, while TCRdb's copy carries only in-frame clones and drops some. The table lists millions of clones, around 96% of them singletons. Cells designated naive CD8 were CD45RO-negative and were positively selected for CCR7, with terminally differentiated effector memory CD45RA+ cells excluded. The sample comprised naive CD8+ T cells sorted from blood. These receptor sequences come from a man in his late teens or twenties in good health.

The rearrangement links TRBV27 to TRBJ1-1; 8 bases are a match to TRBD1. Unmatched junction bases numbered 7, after V lost 3 bases and J lost 1 base. This CDR3 comprises 16 residues. The germline CDR1 and CDR2 sequences are MNHEY and SMNVEV (reference sequence). CDR3 bases: TGTGCCAGCAGTTTGGGAGCAGGGGGCTGGAACACTGAAGCTTTCTTT. This encodes CASSLGAGGWNTEAFF.

The chain combines TRBV4-2 with TRBJ1-6; D gene uncertain. Trimming took off 3 bases at V and 10 bases at J, with 19 bases between the two ends. CDR3 length equals 16 residues. The germline V gene encodes CDR1 LGHNA and CDR2 YNFKEQ. CDR3 bases: TGTGCCAGCAGCCAGGATCCTTACCGGGCGGACTCACCCCTCCACTTT. Protein product: CASSQDPYRADSPLHF.

This clone has only one observation. This chain uses TRBV10-3 with TRBJ2-3, with 9 nucleotides matching TRBD2. With 11 bases clipped from V and 0 bases from J, the junction kept 12 bases outside the gene matches. The CDR3 covers 16 residues. The germline gives CDR1 ENHRY, CDR2 SYGVKD. The DNA for the CDR3 is TGTGCCGCGGGGGGGACGGGAGGAACCAGCACAGATACGCAGTATTTT. Protein product: CAAGGTGGTSTDTQYF.

This chain uses TRBV28 with TRBJ1-1, with TRBD1 matching over 7 bases. The V and J ends lost 4 bases and 0 bases, in that order; junction bases with no gene match: 8. Looked up from germline, CDR1 is MDHEN and CDR2 is SYDVKM. The CDR3 has 16 amino acids. CDR3: CASSSGTEDMNTEAFF. In DNA form, the CDR3 reads TGTGCCAGCAGTTCCGGGACAGAAGACATGAACACTGAAGCTTTCTTT.

The chain joins TRBV18 to TRBJ2-1, with no clear D. Per germline, CDR1 KGHSH and CDR2 LQKENI. The CDR3 loop spans 13 amino acids. Deletions cut 2 bases from V and 16 bases from J, with 18 bases between. CDR3 region: CASSPEYDVSLFF. The CDR3 DNA reads TGTGCCAGCTCACCAGAGTACGATGTATCTCTCTTCTTC.

The rearrangement uses TRBV27 and TRBJ1-2; no clear D gene. This CDR3 region has 13 residues. The germline V and J ends were trimmed by 2 bases and 4 bases, with 8 bases remaining between them. Germline V CDR1 and CDR2: MNHEY, SMNVEV (reference sequence). In nucleotides, the CDR3 is TGTGCCAGCAGTTTAGCAGGACCCTATGGCTACACCTTC. Amino acid sequence: CASSLAGPYGYTF.

The chain employs TRBV13 and TRBJ2-5; perhaps TRBD2 as D (5 bases). The CDR3 runs 13 residues. With 4 bases removed from V and 7 bases from J, the gap between germline ends came to 13 bases. CDR1 PRHDT and CDR2 FYEKMQ come from the germline V gene (reference sequence). CDR3 in DNA: TGTGCCAGCAGCTCCGGACGGGAATGGACCCAGTACTTC. Translating it yields CASSSGREWTQYF. The full variable domain, completed using reference TRBV13 and TRBJ2-5, is AAGVIQSPRHLIKEKRETATLKCYPIPRHDTVYWYQQGPGQDPQFLISFYEKMQSDKGSIPDRFSAQQFSDYHSELNMSSLELGDSALYFCASSSGREWTQYFGPGTRLLVL.

This clone was detected a few times. The chain uses TRBV4-1 and TRBJ1-2; 8 positions match TRBD1. Germline V CDR1 and CDR2: MGHRA, YSYEKL. Trimming removed 4 bases from V and 1 base from J; junction bases left unmatched: 5. This CDR3 is built from 15 residues. This CDR3 reads CASSRGTGNNYGYTF. The DNA for the CDR3 is TGCGCCAGCAGCCGAGGGACAGGAAATAACTATGGCTACACCTTC.

The rearrangement joins TRBV30 to TRBJ2-3, with 12 bases aligning to TRBD2. V lost 6 bases, J lost 0 bases, and 4 bases stayed unmatched. Germline values: CDR1 GTSNPN, CDR2 SVGIG (reference sequence). This CDR3 has 15 residues. In nucleotides, the CDR3 is TGTGCCTGTACACTAGCGGGAGGAAGCACAGATACGCAGTATTTT. Its protein is CACTLAGGSTDTQYF.

This rearrangement joins TRBV6-5 to TRBJ2-7; a weak D match, TRBD2 (6 bases). Trimming cost V 7 bases and J 0 bases, with 13 bases left between them. The CDR3 contains 14 residues. Germline V lookup: CDR1 MNHEY, CDR2 SVGAGI. CDR3 coding DNA: TGTGCCAGCACCCCGGAGGAGGGCTCCTACGAGCAGTACTTC. Translated: CASTPEEGSYEQYF.

This clone showed up just once. This rearrangement joins TRBV9 to TRBJ1-5; 9 bases are a match to TRBD1. Germline V CDR1 and CDR2: SGDLS, YYNGEE. V shed 3 bases, J shed 3 bases, and the junction held 4 bases outside the gene matches. The CDR3 contains 15 residues. CDR3 region: CASSGRDRDNQPQHF. DNA of the CDR3: TGTGCCAGCAGCGGCCGGGACAGGGACAATCAGCCCCAGCATTTT.

The J gene is TRBJ2-7, the V gene TRBV27, with D tentatively TRBD2 (7 bases). V shed 4 bases and J shed 3 bases, with 19 bases lying between them. Germline loops: CDR1 MNHEY, CDR2 SMNVEV (reference sequence). The CDR3 runs 16 residues. The CDR3 protein is CASSSLSGGAFYEQYF. DNA for the CDR3: TGTGCCAGCAGTTCCCTGAGTGGGGGGGCGTTCTACGAGCAGTACTTC.

This chain joins TRBV5-1 and TRBJ1-2, with 8 bases lining up with TRBD1. The CDR3 runs 15 residues. Germline V gene data show CDR1 as SGHRS and CDR2 as YFSETQ. The J segment lost 4 bases and the V segment lost 1 base, leaving 6 bases of the junction unmatched. CDR3 in amino acids: CASSLTTGTGYGYTF. In DNA, the CDR3 is TGCGCCAGCAGCTTGACGACCGGGACAGGCTATGGCTACACCTTC.

This clone was seen only once. This sequence joins TRBV4-1 and TRBJ2-7; D assignment may be TRBD1 or TRBD2 (5 bases each). Germline loops: CDR1 MGHRA, CDR2 YSYEKL. Deletions cut 0 bases from V and 3 bases from J, with 12 bases between. CDR3 size: 15 residues. The CDR3 nucleotides are TGCGCCAGCAGCCAAGAAATCCTGGGGGACTACGAGCAGTACTTC. Protein: CASSQEILGDYEQYF.

The chain recombines TRBV12-5 with TRBJ2-1; 7 bases are shared with TRBD1. Germline lookup yields CDR1 LGHNT and CDR2 FRNRAP. The CDR3 spans 16 residues. Germline trimming cut 6 bases from V and 3 bases from J; bases unmatched to any gene: 11. The CDR3 sequence is CASGPTGTAIYNEQFF. In DNA, the CDR3 is TGTGCTAGTGGCCCTACCGGGACAGCTATCTACAATGAGCAGTTCTTC.

The rearrangement links TRBV27 to TRBJ2-7; 7 nucleotides match TRBD1. V lost 6 bases to trimming and J lost 2 bases; unmatched junction nucleotides: 4. Germline V gives CDR1 MNHEY, CDR2 SMNVEV (reference sequence). CDR3 length equals 13 residues. The chain's CDR3 is CASSRDSTYEQYF. CDR3 DNA sequence: TGTGCCAGCAGCCGGGACAGTACCTACGAGCAGTACTTC.

The rearrangement joins TRBV2 to TRBJ2-7; D is unclear. This CDR3 comprises 13 residues. Per germline, CDR1 SNHLY and CDR2 FYNNEI. The V end was cut by 6 bases, the J end by 0 bases, with 9 bases between. CDR3: CASRLGFSYEQYF. The CDR3 DNA is TGTGCCAGCAGGCTAGGGTTCTCCTACGAGCAGTACTTC.

The CDR3 DNA is TGTGCCAGCAGTCCTAAAGCGGGAGGGCGGGACGAGCAGTACTTC. This codes for CASSPKAGGRDEQYF. The chain has TRBV6-6 and TRBJ2-7; 10 bases agree with TRBD2. CDR1 MNHNY and CDR2 SVGAGI come from the germline V gene (reference sequence). V was pared by 5 bases and J by 5 bases, with 9 bases of the junction left unmatched. CDR3 length: 15 residues.

The V and J genes are TRBV29-1 and TRBJ2-7; no reliable D call. The CDR3 totals 13 residues. The germline V and J ends were trimmed by 1 base and 10 bases, with 17 bases remaining between them. Germline assignment: CDR1 SQVTM and CDR2 ANQGSEA. In DNA, the CDR3 is TGCAGCGTTGAAGGAGCCGGAGTAATCGAACAGTACTTC. Protein sequence: CSVEGAGVIEQYF.

This clone was recorded only once. The chain has TRBV4-3 and TRBJ1-1; D ambiguous. V gave up 0 bases and J gave up 0 bases, with 14 bases separating them. The germline CDR1 and CDR2 sequences are LGHNA and YSLEER. The CDR3 covers 17 residues. This chain's CDR3 is CASSQDTNAYMNTEAFF. CDR3 DNA sequence: TGCGCCAGCAGCCAAGATACAAACGCCTACATGAACACTGAAGCTTTCTTT.

This clone was picked up one time. The chain recombines TRBV5-6 with TRBJ2-5, with a weak D call TRBD1 (6 bases). Deletions cut 0 bases from V and 2 bases from J, with 23 bases between. The length of the CDR3 is 19 residues. The germline V gene has CDR1 SGHDT and CDR2 YYEEEE. The CDR3 is CASSLGATGASYLQETQYF. In nucleotides, the CDR3 is TGTGCCAGCAGCTTGGGGGCGACAGGAGCCTCATACCTTCAAGAGACCCAGTACTTC. The entire variable domain, with the rest obtained from reference TRBV5-6 and TRBJ2-5, is as follows: DAGVTQSPTHLIKTRGQQVTLRCSPKSGHDTVSWYQQALGQGPQFIFQYYEEEERQRGNFPDRFSGHQFPNYSSELNVNALLLGDSALYLCASSLGATGASYLQETQYFGPGTRLLVL.

The chain recombines TRBV18 with TRBJ2-7, with D unresolved. The CDR3 runs to 16 residues. Trimming left V 0 bases short and J 0 bases short, with 12 bases between. The germline V gene has CDR1 KGHSH and CDR2 LQKENI. The CDR3 here is CASSPPTAASSYEQYF. For the CDR3, the DNA is TGTGCCAGCTCACCACCGACGGCTGCGAGCTCCTACGAGCAGTACTTC.

This rearrangement joins TRBV2 to TRBJ2-1; 10 bases are a match to TRBD2. The CDR3 has 16 amino acids. Germline trimming cut 3 bases from V and 8 bases from J; bases unmatched to any gene: 10. Germline lookup yields CDR1 SNHLY and CDR2 FYNNEI. The CDR3 protein is CASSESSASGSYEQFF. CDR3 DNA: TGTGCCAGCAGTGAGAGTTCGGCTAGCGGGAGCTATGAGCAGTTCTTC.

A remark on this clone: Other DNA sequences in the sample encode the same CDR3. The V call is TRBV28, the J call TRBJ2-3, with D perhaps TRBD1 (6 bases). Trimming left V 3 bases short and J 3 bases short, with 10 bases between. The CDR3 has 14 residues. Germline-derived CDR1 and CDR2 are MDHEN and SYDVKM. The CDR3 spells CASSLGQGTDTQYF. In DNA, the CDR3 is TGTGCCAGCAGTTTGGGCCAGGGGACAGATACGCAGTATTTT. The variable domain in full, with the rest retrieved from reference TRBV28 and TRBJ2-3, is DVKVTQSSRYLVKRTGEKVFLECVQDMDHENMFWYRQDPGLGLRLIYFSYDVKMKEKGDIPEGYSVSREKKERFSLILESASTNQTSMYLCASSLGQGTDTQYFGPGTRLTVL.

V usage is TRBV4-3 and J usage is TRBJ2-1; D gene ambiguous. This CDR3 region has 14 residues. The V gene lost 1 base and the J gene lost 9 bases, with 13 bases spanning the gap. Germline loops: CDR1 LGHNA, CDR2 YSLEER. Here the CDR3 reads CASSQADEWAEQFF. In DNA, the CDR3 is TGCGCCAGCAGCCAAGCAGATGAGTGGGCTGAGCAGTTCTTC.

In this sample, this clone turned up once. The rearrangement joins TRBV10-1 to TRBJ2-1; 9 bases agree with TRBD2. J lost 0 bases, V lost 6 bases, and 6 bases had no gene match. The germline V gene has CDR1 WNHNN and CDR2 SYGVQD (reference sequence). This CDR3 contains 16 residues. CDR3 in DNA: TGCGCCAGCAGCCAGAGCGGGGGGCTCTCCTACAATGAGCAGTTCTTC. Residues: CASSQSGGLSYNEQFF.

This rearrangement joins TRBV4-1 to TRBJ2-1, with no clear D. Trimming removed 1 base at V and 6 bases at J, with 7 bases between. Germline V lookup: CDR1 MGHRA, CDR2 YSYEKL. The CDR3 consists of 13 residues. For the CDR3, the DNA is TGCGCCAGCAGCCAAGCTTCTATCAATGAGCAGTTCTTC. Translated, it gives CASSQASINEQFF.